This T cell receptor (beta chain) was observed in a study of blood T cell repertoires in COVID-19. Study information: Sources were T cells, B-cell-depleted T cells, or PBMCs; the material itself was cDNA or gDNA.

Original data processing: Estimates of nucleated cell counts were drawn from the amplification of reference gene primers. The assay was immunoSEQ multiplex PCR, and TCRdb's table has in-frame clones only and misses some. V and J calls and clone size are as listed in that table; D and trimming were resolved from the DNA. The repertoire holds 70,000 to 95,000 clones, with roughly 82% as singletons. This clone turned up a few times. Germline V CDR1 and CDR2: KGHSH, LQKENI. The length of the CDR3 is 15 residues. The V and J ends lost 1 base and 3 bases respectively, with 9 bases between them. Sequences were obtained from peripheral blood. The sequence came from a human donor in a cohort sampled during active COVID-19. The chain uses TRBV18 and TRBJ1-4, with D possibly matching TRBD1 (6 bases). The CDR3 loop is CASSPRGPANEKLFF. DNA for the CDR3: TGTGCCAGCTCACCACGGGGGCCGGCTAATGAAAAACTGTTTTTT.